This T cell receptor (beta chain) was captured by sequencing in a study of monozygotic twins with inflammatory bowel disease (dated by TCRdb to about 2019). For the study in its entirety: In total, 28 monozygotic twin pairs made up the full study: 19 Danish pairs, all IBD-discordant, plus nine German pairs, of which four were IBD-concordant and five were IBD-discordant. The search for disease-associated traits relied mainly on comparing IBD patients with their genetically identical healthy co-twins within discordant pairs. Each individual had, on average, about 151 000 unique TCRalpha sequences and 181 000 unique TCRbeta sequences available for analysis.

Broad study findings and their caveats: IBD patients had lower TCRbeta repertoire diversity, measured by the inverse Simpson index, than their healthy co-twins. Repertoire similarity did not differ between concordant and discordant twins, possibly due to limited statistical power. Background noise and inter-individual variability may have been introduced into the repertoires by the differing immunosuppressive treatments among patients. The results gave no support for a single strong signal or clonotype linked to IBD. Compared with healthy twins, IBD patients shared fewer clonotypes with other individuals, and the difference was most pronounced in patients with signs of disease activity. Different T cell subtypes could not be distinguished in the analysis.

CDR3 length: 16 amino acids, cysteine to phenylalanine. No DNA is given. The germline V gene provides CDR1 KGHSH and CDR2 LQKENI. Comments on this clonotype: This receptor's antigen is unknown.

From each donor, a roughly 2.6 ml peripheral blood sample was collected into PAXgene tubes and stored at -80 degrees C. Total RNA was isolated from whole blood with the PAXgene blood miRNA kit on an automated QIAcube, without T cell sorting. Deep TCRalpha and TCRbeta repertoire profiling with unique molecular barcoding was performed on peripheral blood of monozygotic twin pairs concordant or discordant for inflammatory bowel disease. For every twin pair, smoking habits were documented, and each individual was categorised as a current, former or never smoker. The protocol used for the library was 5' RACE. For each TCR library, approximately 3.5 ug of total RNA was used. For each sample, cDNA synthesis was carried out in eight separate reactions using SMARTScribe reverse transcriptase. During cDNA synthesis, unique molecular identifiers containing a 6-nucleotide sample barcode were introduced by template switching. Amplification of TCRalpha and TCRbeta cDNA involved two nested PCRs of around 16 and 10 cycles, and each PCR was followed by bead purification. Before amplification, cDNA was treated with uracil DNA-glycosylase and purified using the QIAquick PCR purification kit. In the second PCR, Illumina TruSeq-compatible adapters and sample-specific barcodes were added. TapeStation and Qubit were used to check library quality and concentration, and 5 ng of each library went into the pool. The pooled libraries were sequenced with 2 x 100 bp reads and custom sequencing primers on an Illumina HiSeq2500 single-index Rapid Run. Regarding the original processing steps: MiGEC version 1.2.6 was used for UMI-based consensus assembly, which corrected PCR and sequencing errors. MiXCR version 2.1.1 was used to carry out V(D)J alignment, clonotype assembly and CDR3 extraction. To normalise gene usage, clonotype sharing and MAIT/NKT TCR abundance, the top 1000, 10 000 and 20 000 clonotypes in each sample were analysed. Diversity was computed as the inverse Simpson index with the vegan R package after downsampling to 27 000 UMIs. Statistical testing used paired Mann-Whitney U tests on the discordant twin pairs and applied Benjamini-Hochberg correction for multiple testing. TCRdb reprocessed the reads and assigns one entry to each CDR3 protein sequence, leaving out DNA. Here the V and J calls rest on TCRdb's processing, not on the authors' analysis. The table for this sample shows approximately 400,000 distinct CDR3 sequences. The ten largest clones take up 2% to 3% of the sample.

The TCR comes from a human donor with ulcerative colitis or Crohn's disease, or a healthy co-twin of an affected twin (not recorded which). The sample taken for sequencing was blood. The chain is encoded by TRBV18 joined to TRBJ2-5; TCRdb lists TRBD2, though no DNA is available to test this call. The CDR3 protein is CASSPPTAVLRETQYF.